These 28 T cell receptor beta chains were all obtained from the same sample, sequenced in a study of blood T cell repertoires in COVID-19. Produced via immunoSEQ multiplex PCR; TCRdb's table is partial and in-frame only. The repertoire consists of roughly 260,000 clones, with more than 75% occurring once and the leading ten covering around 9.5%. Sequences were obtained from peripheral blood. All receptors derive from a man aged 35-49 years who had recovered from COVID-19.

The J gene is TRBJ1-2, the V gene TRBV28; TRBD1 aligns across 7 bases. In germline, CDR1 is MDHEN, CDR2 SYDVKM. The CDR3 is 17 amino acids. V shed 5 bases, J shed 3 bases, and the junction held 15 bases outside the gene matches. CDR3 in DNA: TGTGCCAGCAGTCCGACAATCAGGTACAGGGGATACTATGGCTACACCTTC. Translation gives CASSPTIRYRGYYGYTF.

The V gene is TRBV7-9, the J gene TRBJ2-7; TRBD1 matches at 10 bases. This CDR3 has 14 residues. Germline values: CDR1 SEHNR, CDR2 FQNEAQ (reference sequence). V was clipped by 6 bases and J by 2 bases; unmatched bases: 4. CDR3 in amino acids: CASRSGQGPYEQYF. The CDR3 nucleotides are TGTGCCAGCAGATCGGGACAGGGGCCCTACGAGCAGTACTTC.

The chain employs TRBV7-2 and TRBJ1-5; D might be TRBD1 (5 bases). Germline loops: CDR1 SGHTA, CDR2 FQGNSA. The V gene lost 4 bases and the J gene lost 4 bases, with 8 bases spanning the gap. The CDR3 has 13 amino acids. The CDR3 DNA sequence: TGTGCCAGCAGCTCTCAGGGAAATCAGCCCCAGCATTTT. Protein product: CASSSQGNQPQHF. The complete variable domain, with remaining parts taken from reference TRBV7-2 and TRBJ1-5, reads GAGVSQSPSNKVTEKGKDVELRCDPISGHTALYWYRQSLGQGLEFLIYFQGNSAPDKSGLPSDRFSAERTGGSVSTLTIQRTQQEDSAVYLCASSSQGNQPQHFGDGTRLSIL.

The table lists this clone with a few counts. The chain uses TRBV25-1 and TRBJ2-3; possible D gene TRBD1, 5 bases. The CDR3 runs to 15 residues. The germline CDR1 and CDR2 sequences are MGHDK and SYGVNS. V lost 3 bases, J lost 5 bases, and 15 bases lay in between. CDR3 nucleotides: TGTGCCAGCAGTGATACAGGCAAGATTGGAGATACGCAGTATTTT. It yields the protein CASSDTGKIGDTQYF.

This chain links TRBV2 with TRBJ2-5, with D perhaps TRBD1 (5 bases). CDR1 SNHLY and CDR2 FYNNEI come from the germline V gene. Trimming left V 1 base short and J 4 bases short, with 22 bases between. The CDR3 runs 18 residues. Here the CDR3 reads CASSEVGSLGLRGETQYF. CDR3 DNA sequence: TGTGCCAGCAGTGAAGTTGGCTCATTGGGGCTTAGGGGAGAGACCCAGTACTTC.

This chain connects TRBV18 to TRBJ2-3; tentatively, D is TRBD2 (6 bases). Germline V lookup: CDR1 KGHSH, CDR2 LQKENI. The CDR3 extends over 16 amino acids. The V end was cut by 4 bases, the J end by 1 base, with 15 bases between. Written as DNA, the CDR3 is TGTGCCAGCTCACAACGATCCGGGGGACGCACAGATACGCAGTATTTT. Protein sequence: CASSQRSGGRTDTQYF. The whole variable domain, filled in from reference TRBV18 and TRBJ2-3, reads NAGVMQNPRHLVRRRGQEARLRCSPMKGHSHVYWYRQLPEEGLKFMVYLQKENIIDESGMPKERFSAEFPKEGPSILRIQQVVRGDSAAYFCASSQRSGGRTDTQYFGPGTRLTVL.

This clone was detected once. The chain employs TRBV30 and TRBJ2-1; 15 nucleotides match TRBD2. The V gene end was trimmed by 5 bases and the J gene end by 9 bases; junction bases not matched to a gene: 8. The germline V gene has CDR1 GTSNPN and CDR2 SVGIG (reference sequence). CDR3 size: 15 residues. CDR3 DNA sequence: TGTGCCTGGCGCCCCGGACTAGCGGGAGGGGGTGAGCAGTTCTTC. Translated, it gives CAWRPGLAGGGEQFF. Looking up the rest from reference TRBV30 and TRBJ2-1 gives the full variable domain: SQTIHQWPATLVQPVGSPLSLECTVEGTSNPNLYWYRQAAGRGLQLLFYSVGIGQISSEVPQNLSASRPQDRQFILSSKKLLLSDSGFYLCAWRPGLAGGGEQFFGPGTRLTVL.

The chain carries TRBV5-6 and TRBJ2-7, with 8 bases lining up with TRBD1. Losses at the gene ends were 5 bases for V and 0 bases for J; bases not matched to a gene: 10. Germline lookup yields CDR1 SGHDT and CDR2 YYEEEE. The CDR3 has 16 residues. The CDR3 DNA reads TGTGCCAGCAGAACTATCAGGGGGCGGAGCTCCTACGAGCAGTACTTC. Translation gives CASRTIRGRSSYEQYF.

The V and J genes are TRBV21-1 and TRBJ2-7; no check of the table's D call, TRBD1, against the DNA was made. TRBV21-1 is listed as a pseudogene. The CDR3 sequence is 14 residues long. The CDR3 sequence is CASSTDRCRYEQYF. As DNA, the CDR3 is TGTGCCAGCAGCACCGACAGATGTAGGTACGAGCAGTACTTC.

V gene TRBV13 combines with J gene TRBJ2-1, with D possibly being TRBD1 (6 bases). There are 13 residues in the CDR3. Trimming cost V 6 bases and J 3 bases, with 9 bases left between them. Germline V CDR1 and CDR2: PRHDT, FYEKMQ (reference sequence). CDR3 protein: CASSSRGYNEQFF. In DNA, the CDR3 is TGTGCCAGCAGTTCCAGGGGCTACAATGAGCAGTTCTTC.

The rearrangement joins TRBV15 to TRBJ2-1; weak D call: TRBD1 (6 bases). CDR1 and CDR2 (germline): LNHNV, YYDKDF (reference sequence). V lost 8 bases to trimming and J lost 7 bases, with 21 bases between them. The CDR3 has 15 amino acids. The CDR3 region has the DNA TGTGCCACCTCCCCCGGGTGGGCCCAGGGGAATGAGCAGTTCTTC. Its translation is CATSPGWAQGNEQFF.

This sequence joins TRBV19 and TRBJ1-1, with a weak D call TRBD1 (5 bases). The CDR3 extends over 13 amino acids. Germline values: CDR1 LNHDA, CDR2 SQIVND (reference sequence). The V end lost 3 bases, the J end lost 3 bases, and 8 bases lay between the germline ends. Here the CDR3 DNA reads TGTGCCAGTAGTATTGACAGCTACACTGAAGCTTTCTTT. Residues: CASSIDSYTEAFF.

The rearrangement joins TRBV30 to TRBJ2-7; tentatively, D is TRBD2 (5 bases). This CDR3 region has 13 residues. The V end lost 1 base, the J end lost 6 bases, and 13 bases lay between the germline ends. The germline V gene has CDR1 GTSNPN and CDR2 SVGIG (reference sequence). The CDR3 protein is CAWSGDYSSEQYF. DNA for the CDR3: TGTGCCTGGAGTGGAGACTATTCAAGCGAGCAGTACTTC. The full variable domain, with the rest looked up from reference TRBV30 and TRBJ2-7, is SQTIHQWPATLVQPVGSPLSLECTVEGTSNPNLYWYRQAAGRGLQLLFYSVGIGQISSEVPQNLSASRPQDRQFILSSKKLLLSDSGFYLCAWSGDYSSEQYFGPGTRLTVT.

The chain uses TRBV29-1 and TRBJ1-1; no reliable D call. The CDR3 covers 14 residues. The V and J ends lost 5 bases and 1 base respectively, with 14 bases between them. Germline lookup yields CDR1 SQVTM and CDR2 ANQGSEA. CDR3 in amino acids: CSVPDPLRNTEAFF. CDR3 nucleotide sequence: TGCAGCGTTCCCGATCCTCTTAGGAACACTGAAGCTTTCTTT.

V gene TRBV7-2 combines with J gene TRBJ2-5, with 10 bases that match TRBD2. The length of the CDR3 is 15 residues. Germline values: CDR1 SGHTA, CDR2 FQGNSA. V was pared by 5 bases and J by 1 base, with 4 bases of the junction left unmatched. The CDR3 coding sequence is TGTGCCAGCAGCCGGACTAGCGGTACCCAAGAGACCCAGTACTTC. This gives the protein CASSRTSGTQETQYF.

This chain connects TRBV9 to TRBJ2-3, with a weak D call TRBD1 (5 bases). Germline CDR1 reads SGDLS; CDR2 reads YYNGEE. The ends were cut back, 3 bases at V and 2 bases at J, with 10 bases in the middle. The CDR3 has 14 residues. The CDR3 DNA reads TGTGCCAGCAGCGCCCAGGGTTACACAGATACGCAGTATTTT. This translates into CASSAQGYTDTQYF.

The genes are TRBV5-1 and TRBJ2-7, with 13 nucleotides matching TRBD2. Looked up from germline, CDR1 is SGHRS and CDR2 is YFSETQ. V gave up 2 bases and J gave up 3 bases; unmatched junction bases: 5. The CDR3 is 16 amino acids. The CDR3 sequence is CASSFSGTSGNYEQYF. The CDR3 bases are TGCGCCAGCAGCTTTTCCGGGACTAGCGGGAACTACGAGCAGTACTTC.

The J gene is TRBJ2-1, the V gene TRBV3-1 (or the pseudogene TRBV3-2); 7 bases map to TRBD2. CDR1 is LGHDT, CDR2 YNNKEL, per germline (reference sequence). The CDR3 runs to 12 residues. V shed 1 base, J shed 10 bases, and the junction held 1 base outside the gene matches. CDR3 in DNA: TGTGCCAGCAGCCAAGTGGGAGGGGAGCAGTTCTTC. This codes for CASSQVGGEQFF.

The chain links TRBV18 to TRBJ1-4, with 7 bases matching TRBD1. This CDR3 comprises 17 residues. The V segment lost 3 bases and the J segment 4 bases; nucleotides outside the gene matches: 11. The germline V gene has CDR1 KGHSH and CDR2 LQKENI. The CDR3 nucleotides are TGTGCCAGCTCACCCCTGCCCCAGACAGGGTTTAATGAAAAACTGTTTTTT. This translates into CASSPLPQTGFNEKLFF.

Here the CDR3 reads CASSRFYEQYF. DNA of the CDR3: TGCGCCAGCAGCCGGTTTTACGAGCAGTACTTC. The chain links TRBV5-1 to TRBJ2-7; no reliable D call. The CDR3 has 11 residues. Germline V gives CDR1 SGHRS, CDR2 YFSETQ. The V gene lost 4 bases and the J gene lost 4 bases, with 6 bases spanning the gap.

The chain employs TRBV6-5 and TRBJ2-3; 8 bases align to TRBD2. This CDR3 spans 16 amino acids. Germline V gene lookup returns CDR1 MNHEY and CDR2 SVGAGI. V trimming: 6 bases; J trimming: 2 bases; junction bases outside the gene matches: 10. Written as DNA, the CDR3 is TGTGCCAGCAGCTACGAGACTAGCGACCTCACAGATACGCAGTATTTT. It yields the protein CASSYETSDLTDTQYF.

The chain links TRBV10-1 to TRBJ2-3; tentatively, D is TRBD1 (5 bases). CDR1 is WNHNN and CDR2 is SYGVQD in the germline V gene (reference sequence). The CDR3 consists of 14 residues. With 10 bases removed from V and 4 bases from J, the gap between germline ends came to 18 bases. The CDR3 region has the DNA TGCGCCAAACTTCGCCAGGGCTCGGCAGATACGCAGTATTTT. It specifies CAKLRQGSADTQYF.

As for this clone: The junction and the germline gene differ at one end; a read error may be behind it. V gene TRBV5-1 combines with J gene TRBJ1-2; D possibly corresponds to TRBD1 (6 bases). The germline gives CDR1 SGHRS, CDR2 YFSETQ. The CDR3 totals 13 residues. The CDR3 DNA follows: TGCGCCCGCAGCTGGGGCCGGGGGGGCGGCTACACCTTC. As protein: CARSWGRGGGYTF.

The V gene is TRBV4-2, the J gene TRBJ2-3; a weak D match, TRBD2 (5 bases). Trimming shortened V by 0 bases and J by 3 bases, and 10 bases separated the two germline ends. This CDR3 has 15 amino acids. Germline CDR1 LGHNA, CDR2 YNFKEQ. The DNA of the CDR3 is TGTGCCAGCAGCCAAGATTGGCTAGCAACAGATACGCAGTATTTT. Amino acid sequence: CASSQDWLATDTQYF.

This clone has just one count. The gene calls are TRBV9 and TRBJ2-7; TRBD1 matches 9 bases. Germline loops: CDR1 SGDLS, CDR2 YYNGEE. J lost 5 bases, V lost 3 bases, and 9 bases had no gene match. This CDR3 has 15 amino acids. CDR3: CASSGGGQGRDEQYF. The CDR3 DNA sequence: TGTGCCAGCAGCGGTGGCGGACAGGGGAGGGACGAGCAGTACTTC.

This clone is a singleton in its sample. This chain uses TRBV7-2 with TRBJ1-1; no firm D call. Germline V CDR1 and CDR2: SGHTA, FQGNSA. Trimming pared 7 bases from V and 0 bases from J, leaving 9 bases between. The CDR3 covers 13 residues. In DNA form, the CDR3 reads TGTGCCAGCACCCCCCAATTGAACACTGAAGCTTTCTTT. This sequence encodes CASTPQLNTEAFF. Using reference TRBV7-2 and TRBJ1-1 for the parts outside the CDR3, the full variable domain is GAGVSQSPSNKVTEKGKDVELRCDPISGHTALYWYRQSLGQGLEFLIYFQGNSAPDKSGLPSDRFSAERTGGSVSTLTIQRTQQEDSAVYLCASTPQLNTEAFFGQGTRLTVV.

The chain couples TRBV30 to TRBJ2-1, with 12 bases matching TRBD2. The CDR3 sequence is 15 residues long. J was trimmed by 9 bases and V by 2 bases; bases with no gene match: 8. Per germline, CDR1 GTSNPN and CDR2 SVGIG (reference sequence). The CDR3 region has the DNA TGTGCCTGGAGTACCCGGACTAGCGGGATTACTGAGCAGTTCTTC. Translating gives CAWSTRTSGITEQFF. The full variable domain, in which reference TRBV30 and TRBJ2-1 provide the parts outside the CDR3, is SQTIHQWPATLVQPVGSPLSLECTVEGTSNPNLYWYRQAAGRGLQLLFYSVGIGQISSEVPQNLSASRPQDRQFILSSKKLLLSDSGFYLCAWSTRTSGITEQFFGPGTRLTVL.

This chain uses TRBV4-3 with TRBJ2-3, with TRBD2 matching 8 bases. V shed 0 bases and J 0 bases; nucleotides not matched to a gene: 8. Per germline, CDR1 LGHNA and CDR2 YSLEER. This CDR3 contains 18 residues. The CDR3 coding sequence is TGCGCCAGCAGCCAAGATTGGGGACTAGGGCCCAGCACAGATACGCAGTATTTT. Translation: CASSQDWGLGPSTDTQYF.